This T cell receptor beta chain was captured in a study of cytomegalovirus exposure and HLA in healthy donors (dated by TCRdb to the late 2010s). As for the study more broadly: In an earlier analysis of 587 of the donors, around 290 Gb of sequence data and 117 million unique TCR beta sequences from approximately 180 million T cells were reported. A later analysis re-examined previously published TCR beta repertoires from several hundred donors and added high-resolution HLA genotyping to investigate patterns of TCR occurrence. A later genetic analysis used genome-wide SNP genotypes for about three fifths of the roughly 700 donors, treating that subset as a discovery cohort. Because of strong linkage in the cohort, 5 or 6 DR-DQ haplotypes were treated as single units for association and clustering. Alongside the repertoire data, information on donor age, sex, ethnicity and CMV serostatus was compiled. Every repertoire in the discovery cohort had been generated on one and the same sequencing platform. Across around 400 genotyped donors of the cohort, an average of roughly 250,000 unique TCR beta nucleotide sequences per donor were sequenced, and 15% to 20% of those sequences were non-productive. In the later analysis, no new phenotypic data were used to find candidate immune exposures; instead, reliance was placed on TCR beta sequences and their occurrence across donors. To decide whether each TCR beta V gene segment behaved as functional or pseudogenic, an earlier analysis of some 600 of the donors relied on high-throughput TCR beta sequencing. Using immunosequencing, the study profiled T cell repertoires from around 680 subjects and related those repertoires to cytomegalovirus serostatus. Typing coverage varied by locus: about 629-640 donors for A, B, C, DRB1 and DQB1; around 560 for DQA1; around 610 for DPA1; 450 to 480 for DPB1. Along with the approximately 650-subject first cohort, a separate validation cohort of over 90 different subjects was used. Both class I and class II loci were covered by HLA typing, at four-digit resolution. To predict cytomegalovirus infection status, the study combined high-throughput TCR immunosequencing, statistical association of individual TCRs with disease status, and machine learning. Approximately 310 gigabases of sequencing data and tens of millions of unique TCR sequences were included in an early release covering roughly 600 HLA-typed donors. Among the approximately 400 genotyped donors, about 85% belonged to the genetic ancestry cluster associated with self-reported Caucasian donors. The study aimed to test whether signatures of past pathogen exposure could be identified by cataloging public T cell receptors. What the work shows at the level of the full study, not this receptor alone: In both the original and validation cohorts, the classifier was reported to diagnose cytomegalovirus status with high specificity and sensitivity. Because HLA typing was unavailable for some donors at each locus, only the typed subset was used in association tests. Because the 87-base-pair reads could not distinguish some IMGT-functional V segments, including TRBV6-2 and TRBV6-3, those segments were excluded. A cluster of highly shared sequence variants was judged likely to represent a technical artifact of the sequencing pipeline. The study gave a list of 150 to 200 TCR beta chains associated with cytomegalovirus. Most CMV-associated TCR beta chains appeared to be HLA-restricted in a later analysis, and the HLA associations seemed to be driven largely by CMV exposure. The cohort was sequenced for TCR beta chains only, and without alpha or paired-chain data the features that could be detected were limited. In a later analysis, several top co-occurrence clusters were reported to appear linked to parvovirus B19, influenza, CMV and Epstein-Barr virus. An earlier analysis of 587 of the donors showed that most TCR beta V segments appeared in productive rearrangements either about 87% or about 30% of the time, which broadly matched IMGT annotations. In a later genetic analysis, a missense DCLRE1C variant was associated with V-gene and J-gene trimming of TCR beta chains, and the association was replicated in an independent cohort. Because counts were too low, about 17 rarely observed V segments, including chromosome 9 orphons, were excluded from the earlier analysis of some 540 of the donors. Across donors, most TCR sequences were observed very rarely, whereas some public TCRs were present in many individuals. A later analysis associated about 17,000 TCR beta sequences with specific HLA alleles at a false discovery rate of 0.05. Strong co-occurrence of HLA alleles, especially DR and DQ, made assigning TCR associations to individual alleles difficult. A later analysis found that HLA-associated TCR beta chains were more clonally expanded and had lower generation probabilities than equally common non-associated chains. A later analysis found that TCR association rates varied across HLA loci, with DRB1 alleles showing the most associated TCRs and HLA-C alleles the fewest. Roughly uniform sequencing depth across donors was assumed in presence/absence analyses, although this assumption may not hold. A further reported finding was that TCR beta sequences accurately predicted the HLA-A and HLA-B alleles for most subjects in the first cohort. A few of the identified cytomegalovirus-associated TCR beta chains were confirmed in vitro to be specific for cytomegalovirus antigens. In a later genetic analysis, fewer N-insertions in productive TCRs were reported among donors in an Asian-associated ancestry cluster than the 666-donor mean. Linkage disequilibrium might explain the correlated functional status among segregating V segments, but an unknown experimental factor could not be ruled out. The authors suggested that the approach could potentially be generalized to other disease states and immunological phenotypes. CMV serostatus was the only immune exposure information available for the cohort.

The cohort comprised some 680 healthy bone marrow donors. Cohort members were all nominally healthy when sampled, although unrecorded immune exposures were likely present. The donor was CMV seronegative and was included in the group of about 350 seronegative cohort members. Every donor gave a peripheral blood sample, and the peripheral blood mononuclear cells from that sample were used for TCR beta sequencing. The Qiagen DNeasy Blood Extraction Kit was used to extract genomic DNA from the blood cell samples. The library was generated by the immunoSEQ multiplex PCR assay. The multiplex PCR relied on a mix of 60 forward primers for TCR Vbeta segments and 13 reverse primers for TCR Jbeta segments. Amplification of the CDR3 region of rearranged TCR beta genes was performed with a multiplex PCR assay on genomic DNA. The Illumina HiSeq System was used to sequence the amplified TCR beta libraries as 87-base-pair reads. In the paper's pipeline: A later analysis tallied some 79 million unique TCR beta chains across the 666 repertoires, and approximately 9.9 million of those chains were shared by two or more donors. To remove PCR and sequencing errors, raw reads were error-corrected and collapsed into unique sequences using a nearest-neighbor algorithm that merged closely related sequences. Alignment of CDR3 sequences to IMGT reference sequences was used to assign V, D and J gene segments. Each retained sequence needed at least a six-nucleotide match to both a V gene segment and a J gene segment. A rearrangement counted as productive if the CDR3 had no stop codons and remained in frame with V and J, and every other rearrangement counted as non-productive. Following IMGT convention, CDR3 was defined as the stretch from the second conserved V-encoded cysteine to the conserved J-encoded phenylalanine. Sequences without an unambiguous match to a single V gene segment were excluded from the earlier analysis of a few hundred of the donors. In an earlier analysis of approximately 610 of the donors, V segments were called functional above 56.7% productive rearrangements and were called segregating when the between-donor standard deviation exceeded 5%. A statistical classification framework was built for diagnosing cytomegalovirus status from the catalog of TCR beta chain sequences. V and J gene assignment, in a later analysis, came from comparing TCR nucleotide sequences with IMGT/GENE-DB human TR gene sequences. The TCRdist pipeline was used in a later analysis to assign CDR3 sequences and most-parsimonious VDJ recombination scenarios. In a later analysis, each TCR beta chain was defined by its CDR3 amino acid sequence together with its V-gene family, and reads lacking a unique V-gene family were excluded. To address suspected cross-contamination and a sequencing artifact, a later analysis removed approximately 590 highly shared, low-generation-probability nucleotide sequences. For each public chain, a later analysis derived a clonal expansion index from normalized ranks of inferred template counts within each repertoire. Generation probabilities in a later analysis came from a VDJ recombination model fitted to out-of-frame rearrangements, and those results were checked against IGoR. A later analysis scored TCR-TCR, TCR-HLA and TCR-CMV co-occurrence with hypergeometric tests, applying a repertoire-size bias correction to TCR pairs. False discovery rates were estimated in a later analysis by permuting HLA or CMV assignments 20 times. In a later analysis, co-occurring TCRs were grouped using DBSCAN, and TCRdist sequence similarity was added for clustering within HLA-allele-positive subsets. Co-occurrence clustering excluded repertoires with fewer than 30,000 or more than 120,000 public chains, plus five with anomalous nucleotide sharing. TCRdb holds this immuneACCESS table with in-frame rearrangements only. Some clones are missing; in checked studies, unresolved V genes explain under half, and the rest has no known cause. V, J and clone size are taken as reported in that table, and D and trimming were inferred from the DNA itself. The sample table lists 100,000 or so clones, about 83% of them with a count of one. The ten most abundant clones make up 5% to 6.5% of the sample.

The germline V gene provides CDR1 SGHRS and CDR2 YFSETQ. Clipping removes 1 base from V and 5 bases from J, with 6 as the unmatched junction base count. Including cysteine and phenylalanine, the CDR3 has 16 amino acids. This entry keeps only the CDR3 DNA: 48 bases, framed from base 1. As regards this clone: There is no known antigen for this receptor. Base qualities are not provided; no much larger clone lies one nucleotide away.

Recombination connected TRBV5-1 to TRBJ2-5, and 12 bases in between align with TRBD1. This clonotype was obtained from a man between 18 and 29 years old in good health and CMV-seronegative. Sequences were obtained from PBMCs. This receptor has the CDR3 CASSLMGQGAGETQYF. The DNA is as follows: TGCGCCAGCAGCTTGATGGGACAGGGGGCGGGGGAGACCCAGTACTTC.